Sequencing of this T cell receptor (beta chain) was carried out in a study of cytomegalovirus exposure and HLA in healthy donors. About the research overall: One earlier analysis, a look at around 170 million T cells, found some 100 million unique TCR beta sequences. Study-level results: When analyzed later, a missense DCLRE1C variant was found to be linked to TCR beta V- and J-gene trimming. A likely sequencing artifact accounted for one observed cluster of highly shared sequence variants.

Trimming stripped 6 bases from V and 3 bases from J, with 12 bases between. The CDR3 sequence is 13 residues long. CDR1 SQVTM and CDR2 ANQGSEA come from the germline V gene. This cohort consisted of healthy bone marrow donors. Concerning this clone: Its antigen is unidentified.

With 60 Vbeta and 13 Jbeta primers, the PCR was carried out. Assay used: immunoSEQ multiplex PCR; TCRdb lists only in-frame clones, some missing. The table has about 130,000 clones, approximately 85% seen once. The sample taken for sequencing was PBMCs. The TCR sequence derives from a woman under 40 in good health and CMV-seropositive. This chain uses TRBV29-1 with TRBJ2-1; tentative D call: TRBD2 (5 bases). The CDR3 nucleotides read TGCAGCGTGTGCGGACTGAACTACAATGAGCAGTTCTTC. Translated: CSVCGLNYNEQFF.